A selection of T cell receptor beta chains follows, all from one sample in a study of T cell changes during pregnancy in multiple sclerosis. Libraries were prepared by immunoSEQ multiplex PCR; TCRdb keeps only in-frame clonotypes and omits some of them. Altogether tens of thousands of clones are present, more than 85% being singletons, with the ten largest covering 3% to 3.5%. The sample here was peripheral blood, taken before pregnancy. Source of these receptors: a female donor with multiple sclerosis, enrolled in a pregnancy study. The CDR3 runs from the conserved cysteine through the conserved F or W. The D gene is left open where the match is weak. Part of the rows lack a size; the others show once, few, many or a class for expanded clones.

abundance | j_gene | d_gene | v_gene | CDR3aa | CDR3nt
. | TRBJ2-7 | TRBD2 | TRBV13 | CASSPRGAGNYEQYF | TGTGCCAGCAGCCCCCGGGGAGCGGGGAACTACGAGCAGTACTTC
. | TRBJ2-3 | TRBD2 | TRBV6-1 | CASSVGSGGDTDTQYF | TGTGCCAGCAGTGTTGGTAGCGGGGGGGACACAGATACGCAGTATTTT
. | TRBJ1-5 | . | TRBV7-6 | CASRLGTGVNQPQHF | TGTGCCAGCAGACTTGGGACGGGGGTCAATCAGCCCCAGCATTTT
. | TRBJ1-2 | TRBD1 | TRBV5-1 | CASSLGQGANYGYTF | TGCGCCAGCAGCTTGGGACAGGGGGCTAACTATGGCTACACCTTC
. | TRBJ1-5 | . | TRBV5-1 | CASSLAVGNQPQHF | TGCGCCAGCAGCTTGGCGGTGGGCAATCAGCCCCAGCATTTT
. | TRBJ1-4 | TRBD1 | TRBV7-9 | CASGSRGGQRNEKLFF | TGTGCCAGCGGATCCCGGGGGGGACAGCGCAATGAAAAACTGTTTTTT
. | TRBJ2-5 | . | TRBV5-5 | CASSYLGPSPETQYF | TGTGCCAGCAGCTACTTGGGGCCCAGCCCCGAGACCCAGTACTTC
few | TRBJ2-2 | . | TRBV19 | CASSEQGLGGELFF | TGTGCCAGTAGCGAACAGGGATTGGGCGGGGAGCTGTTTTTT
. | TRBJ2-1 | . | TRBV11-2 | CASSLDPYNEQFF | TGTGCCAGCAGCTTAGATCCTTACAATGAGCAGTTCTTC
. | TRBJ2-2 | . | TRBV5-1 | CASSPSGSVTGELFF | TGCGCCAGCAGCCCCTCGGGGAGTGTCACCGGGGAGCTGTTTTTT
. | TRBJ1-1 | TRBD1 | TRBV9 | CASSVGLGTGANTEAFF | TGTGCCAGCAGCGTAGGGCTTGGGACAGGTGCGAACACTGAAGCTTTCTTT
. | TRBJ2-6 | . | TRBV5-4 | CASSLGLQGPGANVLTF | TGTGCCAGCAGCTTGGGACTACAGGGCCCTGGGGCCAACGTCCTGACTTTC
. | TRBJ1-1 | . | TRBV19 | CASSPGAGGDGPNTEAFF | TGTGCCAGTAGTCCGGGGGCGGGAGGGGACGGGCCGAACACTGAAGCTTTCTTT
. | TRBJ2-7 | TRBD1 | TRBV18 | CASSSFGQGNEQYF | TGTGCCAGCTCATCTTTCGGACAGGGGAACGAGCAGTACTTC
. | TRBJ1-2 | . | TRBV5-1 | CASSTSYGVGYGYTF | TGCGCCAGCAGCACCTCGTACGGGGTCGGCTATGGCTACACCTTC
. | TRBJ2-1 | . | TRBV2 | CASDSTDNNEQFF | TGTGCCAGCGATTCGACTGATAACAATGAGCAGTTCTTC
. | TRBJ2-1 | TRBD1 | TRBV11-3 | CASSLRDSSYNEQFF | TGTGCCAGCAGCTTACGGGACAGTAGCTACAATGAGCAGTTCTTC
. | TRBJ2-5 | . | TRBV4-1 | CASSQDPTQETQYF | TGCGCCAGCAGCCAAGATCCTACGCAAGAGACCCAGTACTTC
once | TRBJ1-1 | . | TRBV10-3 | CAISKGTTGFEGNTEAFF | TGTGCCATCAGTAAAGGGACCACAGGGTTTGAGGGAAACACTGAAGCTTTCTTT
. | TRBJ1-1 | TRBD1 | TRBV9 | CASSSPQGGLNTEAFF | TGTGCCAGCAGCTCTCCTCAGGGGGGATTGAACACTGAAGCTTTCTTT
. | TRBJ2-2 | . | TRBV5-4 | CASSWQRELFF | TGTGCCAGCAGCTGGCAGAGGGAGCTGTTTTTT
once | TRBJ2-3 | . | TRBV6-1 | CASSADRGITDTQYF | TGTGCCAGCAGTGCGGACAGAGGGATCACAGATACGCAGTATTTT
. | TRBJ1-2 | . | TRBV5-1 | CASGLQGSNYGYTF | TGCGCCAGCGGTCTACAGGGTTCTAACTATGGCTACACCTTC
. | TRBJ2-7 | . | TRBV2 | CASMRGVLSYEQYF | TGTGCCAGCATGAGAGGTGTCCTCTCCTACGAGCAGTACTTC
. | TRBJ2-1 | . | TRBV6-5 | CASSPLGSSGEQFF | TGTGCCAGCAGTCCTTTAGGGAGCTCTGGTGAGCAGTTCTTC
few | TRBJ1-3 | . | TRBV30 | CAWSNRVSSGNTIYF | TGTGCCTGGAGTAACAGGGTGAGCTCTGGAAACACCATATATTTT
. | TRBJ1-2 | TRBD1 | TRBV6-6 | CASIAGQAGGYTF | TGTGCCAGCATCGCTGGACAGGCCGGTGGCTACACCTTC
. | TRBJ2-1 | TRBD2 | TRBV18 | CASSPISTSGSSNEQFF | TGTGCCAGCTCACCGATATCGACTAGCGGGAGTAGCAATGAGCAGTTCTTC
once | TRBJ2-7 | . | TRBV28 | CASSFLIQGVAPPEQYF | TGTGCCAGCAGTTTCCTGATTCAAGGGGTAGCTCCCCCCGAGCAGTACTTC
. | TRBJ2-7 | . | TRBV30 | CAWSTRLYEQYF | TGTGCCTGGAGTACCAGGCTTTACGAGCAGTACTTC
. | TRBJ1-1 | TRBD1 | TRBV30 | CAWRQGARTEAFF | TGTGCCTGGAGGCAGGGGGCGCGCACTGAAGCTTTCTTT
. | TRBJ1-5 | . | TRBV2 | CASSEIGGSQPQHF | TGTGCCAGCAGTGAAATTGGGGGGTCCCAGCCCCAGCATTTT
. | TRBJ1-1 | . | TRBV28 | CASSPPRAEAFF | TGTGCCAGCAGCCCCCCCCGCGCAGAAGCTTTCTTT
. | TRBJ1-2 | . | TRBV18 | CASSPPENVGYTF | TGTGCCAGCTCACCACCGGAGAACGTGGGCTACACCTTC
. | TRBJ1-5 | . | TRBV7-8 | CASSKHRDKYQLQHF | TGTGCCAGCAGCAAACACCGGGACAAGTATCAGCTCCAGCATTTT
. | TRBJ2-3 | TRBD2 | TRBV9 | CASSVTTSGRGTDTQYF | TGTGCCAGCAGCGTAACGACTAGCGGGAGGGGGACAGATACGCAGTATTTT
. | TRBJ1-2 | . | TRBV30 | CAWSPNRAPRVYGYTF | TGTGCCTGGAGCCCTAACCGGGCCCCGCGGGTCTATGGCTACACCTTC
once | TRBJ2-3 | . | TRBV7-2 | CASTWAGSTDTQYF | TGTGCCAGCACCTGGGCAGGGTCCACAGATACGCAGTATTTT
. | TRBJ2-3 | TRBD2 | TRBV29-1 | CGGRTSGSADTQYF | TGCGGCGGCAGGACTAGCGGGAGTGCAGATACGCAGTATTTT
. | TRBJ2-5 | . | TRBV19 | CASSARGLQETQYF | TGTGCCAGTAGTGCCAGGGGACTACAAGAGACCCAGTACTTC
. | TRBJ2-3 | TRBD2 | TRBV18 | CASSPTQRGDPSTDTQYF | TGTGCCAGCTCACCAACTCAGCGGGGGGACCCTAGCACAGATACGCAGTATTTT
few | TRBJ1-2 | TRBD1 | TRBV11-1 | CASSGGQGPAIGYTF | TGTGCCAGCAGCGGGGGACAGGGGCCTGCTATCGGCTACACCTTC
. | TRBJ2-1 | TRBD2 | TRBV19 | CASSPGLAGLYEQFF | TGTGCCAGTAGTCCGGGACTAGCGGGGCTCTATGAGCAGTTCTTC
. | TRBJ2-1 | TRBD2 | TRBV29-1 | CSLQGLGNEQFF | TGCAGCCTGCAGGGACTAGGGAATGAGCAGTTCTTC
. | TRBJ1-2 | . | TRBV30 | CAWVLQGTYGYTF | TGTGCCTGGGTGCTCCAGGGCACCTATGGCTACACCTTC
. | TRBJ2-7 | TRBD1 | TRBV5-3 | CARDRTGGTYEQYF | TGTGCCAGAGACCGGACAGGGGGGACCTACGAGCAGTACTTC
. | TRBJ2-5 | . | TRBV7-6 | CASSPNLAETQYF | TGTGCCAGCAGCCCGAACCTAGCGGAGACCCAGTACTTC
. | TRBJ2-1 | TRBD2 | TRBV19 | CASSIGLAGGLSNEQFF | TGTGCCAGTAGTATTGGGCTAGCGGGGGGCCTGAGCAATGAGCAGTTCTTC
. | TRBJ2-7 | TRBD1 | TRBV18 | CASSFRQGAYEQYF | TGTGCCAGCTCATTTAGACAGGGGGCCTACGAGCAGTACTTC
few | TRBJ1-1 | TRBD1 | TRBV5-1 | CASSFGQGGTEAFF | TGCGCCAGCAGCTTCGGACAGGGCGGCACTGAAGCTTTCTTT
. | TRBJ1-5 | . | TRBV5-1 | CASSVDGYSNQPQHF | TGCGCCAGCAGCGTGGACGGGTATAGCAATCAGCCCCAGCATTTT
. | TRBJ1-2 | TRBD1 | TRBV4-3 | CASSQIDRAGGYTF | TGCGCCAGCAGCCAGATTGACAGGGCGGGGGGCTACACCTTC
. | TRBJ1-1 | TRBD1 | TRBV6-1 | CASSPTGEHTEAFF | TGTGCCAGCAGTCCGACAGGGGAGCACACTGAAGCTTTCTTT